These 16 T cell receptor beta chains were all obtained from the same sample, sequenced in a study of blood T cell repertoires in COVID-19. TCRdb's table, derived via immunoSEQ multiplex PCR, lists solely in-frame clones and lacks some. Among approximately 94,000 clones listed, more than 75% were seen once. The specimen was peripheral blood. Receptors were obtained from a woman of 80 years or more with active COVID-19.

The chain links TRBV10-3 to TRBJ1-5; 10 bases are shared with TRBD1. The germline V gene has CDR1 ENHRY and CDR2 SYGVKD. The CDR3 consists of 14 residues. The V segment lost 6 bases and the J segment 9 bases; nucleotides outside the gene matches: 8. In DNA, the CDR3 is TGTGCCATCAGCGAAGGACAGGGGGGTCCGCCCCAGCATTTT. Protein product: CAISEGQGGPPQHF.

The V gene is TRBV5-1, the J gene TRBJ2-5; no clear D. V was pared by 2 bases and J by 4 bases, with 9 bases between. CDR1 SGHRS and CDR2 YFSETQ come from the germline V gene. The CDR3 covers 13 residues. CDR3 residues: CASSFNSSETQYF. The CDR3 DNA follows: TGCGCCAGCAGCTTTAATAGCTCAGAGACCCAGTACTTC.

This clone was recorded a few times. J is TRBJ1-4 and V is TRBV7-9, with TRBD1 matching over 9 bases. Losses at the gene ends were 1 base for V and 5 bases for J; bases not matched to a gene: 5. The V gene's germline CDR1 is SEHNR and CDR2 FQNEAQ (reference sequence). This CDR3 contains 16 residues. The CDR3 DNA reads as TGTGCCAGCAGCTTAGAGTACGGGACAGGGAATGAAAAACTGTTTTTT. Its protein is CASSLEYGTGNEKLFF.

The chain employs TRBV5-1 and TRBJ1-1; a weak D match, TRBD1 (6 bases). Trimming took off 5 bases at V and 7 bases at J, with 12 bases between the two ends. CDR3 size: 12 residues. Germline CDR1 is SGHRS and CDR2 is YFSETQ. For the CDR3, the DNA is TGCGCCAGCAGACCTGAGGGGGATGAAGCTTTCTTT. Protein sequence: CASRPEGDEAFF.

This chain links TRBV2 with TRBJ1-2, with a tentative D call TRBD1 (5 bases). Trimming shortened V by 6 bases and J by 3 bases, and 11 bases separated the two germline ends. Germline V gene data show CDR1 as SNHLY and CDR2 as FYNNEI. The CDR3 has 13 residues. The CDR3 is CASSVEGHYGYTF. The DNA for the CDR3 is TGTGCCAGCAGCGTGGAGGGGCACTATGGCTACACCTTC.

This chain connects TRBV6-2 or TRBV6-3 to TRBJ1-2; 8 bases are a match to TRBD1. V gave up 0 bases and J gave up 4 bases; unmatched junction bases: 7. CDR1 and CDR2 from the germline V gene are MNHEY and SVGEGT. This CDR3 contains 16 residues. CDR3 DNA: TGTGCCAGCAGTTACTCTGGGACAGGTTCCATCTATGGCTACACCTTC. Translating gives CASSYSGTGSIYGYTF.

The V call is TRBV29-1, the J call TRBJ2-1; no clear D gene. V lost 6 bases and J 8 bases, leaving 14 bases between the germline ends. The V gene's germline CDR1 is SQVTM and CDR2 ANQGSEA. The CDR3 is made up of 12 amino acids. CDR3 loop: CSVVLAFDEQFF. CDR3 nucleotide sequence: TGCAGCGTGGTATTAGCTTTCGATGAGCAGTTCTTC.

The chain is built from TRBV5-5 and TRBJ2-6; D unresolved. V was cut by 0 bases and J by 2 bases, with 12 bases left in between. Germline lookup yields CDR1 SGHKS and CDR2 YYEKEE (reference sequence). The CDR3 runs 17 residues. The CDR3 region has the DNA TGTGCCAGCAGCTTGGAAGCTTTTAGTACTGGGGCCAACGTCCTGACTTTC. It translates to CASSLEAFSTGANVLTF.

This sequence joins TRBV7-3 and TRBJ2-1; 8 bases line up with TRBD1. The germline V gene encodes CDR1 SGHTA and CDR2 FQGTGA. The trim removed 4 bases at V and 0 bases at J, leaving 8 bases unmatched. The CDR3 is 17 amino acids. In DNA form, the CDR3 reads TGTGCCAGCAGCTCCAGGACAGGGTCGAGCTCCTACAATGAGCAGTTCTTC. Its protein is CASSSRTGSSSYNEQFF.

CDR3 sequence (DNA): TGCAGCGTTGAAAGACAGGGGAGCCCCTACGAGCAGTACTTC. This translates into CSVERQGSPYEQYF. The chain links TRBV29-1 to TRBJ2-7; 8 bases are a match to TRBD1. The trim removed 2 bases at V and 2 bases at J, leaving 5 bases unmatched. Germline CDR1 and CDR2: SQVTM and ANQGSEA. This CDR3 is 14 amino acids long.

The rearrangement uses TRBV5-6 and TRBJ2-1; 13 bases are a match to TRBD2. The CDR3 loop spans 16 amino acids. V was pared by 3 bases and J by 3 bases, with 3 bases of the junction left unmatched. The germline V gene encodes CDR1 SGHDT and CDR2 YYEEEE. CDR3 coding DNA: TGTGCCAGCAGCTCGGGACTAGCGGGATTCTACAATGAGCAGTTCTTC. Its translation: CASSSGLAGFYNEQFF.

V and J are TRBV6-2 or TRBV6-3 and TRBJ2-4; D is undetermined. The CDR3 contains 14 residues. CDR1 and CDR2 (germline): MNHEY, SVGEGT. Trimming removed 0 bases at V and 3 bases at J, with 6 bases between. CDR3 DNA: TGTGCCAGCAGTTACTCGGGCATCAAAAACATTCAGTACTTC. Translating gives CASSYSGIKNIQYF.

The rearrangement uses TRBV9 and TRBJ2-1; 10 positions match TRBD2. CDR1 and CDR2 (germline): SGDLS, YYNGEE. Unmatched junction bases numbered 7, after V lost 4 bases and J lost 3 bases. The CDR3 loop spans 16 amino acids. The CDR3 protein is CASSYIAGGYYNEQFF. The CDR3 DNA follows: TGTGCCAGCAGCTATATAGCGGGAGGTTACTACAATGAGCAGTTCTTC.

In DNA form, the CDR3 reads TGTGCCAGCGGGGGTAGCGGGAGAGGAAATACGCAGTATTTT. It translates to CASGGSGRGNTQYF. The chain recombines TRBV6-6 with TRBJ2-3, with 9 bases matching TRBD2. The CDR3 runs to 14 residues. The germline V gene encodes CDR1 MNHNY and CDR2 SVGAGI (reference sequence). V lost 8 bases, J lost 7 bases, and 10 bases stayed unmatched.

CDR3 sequence reads: CASSVIAGTGGYGYTF. The CDR3 DNA is TGTGCCAGCAGCGTAATTGCTGGGACAGGGGGCTATGGCTACACCTTC. The chain recombines TRBV9 with TRBJ1-2, with 11 bases fitting TRBD1. Germline CDR1 reads SGDLS; CDR2 reads YYNGEE. The CDR3 runs to 16 residues. V was clipped by 1 base and J by 4 bases; unmatched bases: 6.

The V call is TRBV7-9, the J call TRBJ1-5, with D possibly being TRBD1 (6 bases). V lost 4 bases and J 12 bases, leaving 10 bases between the germline ends. The CDR3 is 11 amino acids. Per germline, CDR1 SEHNR and CDR2 FQNEAQ (reference sequence). CDR3 DNA sequence: TGTGCCAGCAGCTCGGGACAACTCCAGCATTTT. It encodes CASSSGQLQHF.